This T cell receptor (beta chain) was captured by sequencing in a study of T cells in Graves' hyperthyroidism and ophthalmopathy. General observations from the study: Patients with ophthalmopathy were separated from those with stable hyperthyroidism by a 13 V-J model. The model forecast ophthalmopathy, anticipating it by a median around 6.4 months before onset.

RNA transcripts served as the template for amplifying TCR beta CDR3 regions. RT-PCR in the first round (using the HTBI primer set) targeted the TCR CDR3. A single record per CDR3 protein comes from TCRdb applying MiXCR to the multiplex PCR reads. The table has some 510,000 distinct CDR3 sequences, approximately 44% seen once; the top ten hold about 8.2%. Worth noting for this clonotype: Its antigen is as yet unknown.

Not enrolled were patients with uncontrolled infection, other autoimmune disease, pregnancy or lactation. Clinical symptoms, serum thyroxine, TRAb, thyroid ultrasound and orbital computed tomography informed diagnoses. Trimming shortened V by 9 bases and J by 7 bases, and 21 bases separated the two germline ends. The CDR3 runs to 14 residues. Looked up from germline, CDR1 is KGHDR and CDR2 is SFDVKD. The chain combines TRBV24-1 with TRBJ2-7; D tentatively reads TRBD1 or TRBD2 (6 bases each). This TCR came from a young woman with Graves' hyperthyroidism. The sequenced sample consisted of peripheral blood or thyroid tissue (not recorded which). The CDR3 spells CATLDSSGAGEQYF. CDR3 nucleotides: TGTGCCACCTTAGACAGCTCGGGGGCGGGAGAGCAGTACTTC.